One sample yielded the 26 T cell receptor beta chains listed below, sequenced in a study of T cells in Graves' hyperthyroidism and ophthalmopathy. Authors of the study amplified TCR beta CDR3 regions from RNA transcripts. TCR CDR3 regions were first amplified by RT-PCR with HTBI primers. TCRdb re-derived calls from the multiplex PCR reads in MiXCR, one entry per CDR3 protein. Of around 180,000 distinct CDR3 sequences in the sample, approximately 15% were seen once. The sample consisted of blood. The receptors stem from a woman aged 45 to 65 with Graves' hyperthyroidism.

CDR3 nucleotide sequence: TGTGCCAGCAGCTGGGAAAGGGGACAGGACCTTGTGCAAGAGACCCAGTACTTC. It codes for CASSWERGQDLVQETQYF. The J gene is TRBJ2-5, the V gene TRBV7-9; TRBD1 agrees at 8 bases. J gave up 2 bases and V 4 bases, and 15 bases lay outside the gene matches. Germline lookup yields CDR1 SEHNR and CDR2 FQNEAQ (reference sequence). This CDR3 spans 18 amino acids.

The sample holds many counts of this clonotype. The gene calls are TRBV7-3 and TRBJ1-1, with D perhaps matching TRBD1 (5 bases). CDR3 length: 17 residues. V shed 5 bases and J shed 2 bases, with 21 bases lying between them. Germline lookup yields CDR1 SGHTA and CDR2 FQGTGA. This CDR3 is CASSPQGLTVFNTEAFF. The DNA of the CDR3 is TGTGCCAGCAGCCCCCAGGGACTGACAGTCTTTAACACTGAAGCTTTCTTT. Using reference TRBV7-3 and TRBJ1-1 for the parts outside the CDR3, the full variable domain is GAGVSQTPSNKVTEKGKYVELRCDPISGHTALYWYRQSLGQGPEFLIYFQGTGAADDSGLPNDRFFAVRPEGSVSTLKIQRTERGDSAVYLCASSPQGLTVFNTEAFFGQGTRLTVV.

This clonotype was seen many times. The chain couples TRBV3-1 to TRBJ1-2; D call uncertain. CDR1 and CDR2 (germline): LGHDT, YNNKEL (reference sequence). Trimming pared 1 base from V and 5 bases from J, leaving 5 bases between. This CDR3 contains 12 residues. The CDR3 region has the DNA TGTGCCAGCAGCCAAGGCCTGTATGGCTACACCTTC. This codes for CASSQGLYGYTF. Full variable domain (rest looked up from reference TRBV3-1 and TRBJ1-2): DTAVSQTPKYLVTQMGNDKSIKCEQNLGHDTMYWYKQDSKKFLKIMFSYNNKELIINETVPNRFSPKSPDKAHLNLHINSLELGDSAVYFCASSQGLYGYTFGSGTRLTVV.

The table lists this clonotype with many counts. One end of the junction is discordant with germline, which a read error may explain. The chain employs TRBV27 and TRBJ2-1; 9 bases map to TRBD1. CDR3 size: 14 residues. Germline V lookup: CDR1 MNHEY, CDR2 SMNVEV (reference sequence). Here the CDR3 reads CASSSDRGFNKQFF. CDR3 DNA sequence: TGTGCCAGCAGTTCAGACAGGGGGTTCAATAAGCAGTTCTTC.

The chain is built from TRBV15 and TRBJ2-6; a possible D gene is TRBD2 (7 bases). The CDR3 length is 15 residues. The V end lost 11 bases, the J end lost 0 bases, and 14 bases lay between the germline ends. CDR1 is LNHNV, CDR2 YYDKDF, per germline (reference sequence). The CDR3 loop is CAVSRGASGANVLTF. The CDR3 DNA reads as TGTGCCGTCAGCCGGGGGGCCTCTGGGGCCAACGTCCTGACTTTC.

The rearrangement uses TRBV20-1 and TRBJ2-3; no definite D call. This CDR3 has 14 amino acids. The V and J ends lost 0 bases and 0 bases respectively, with 7 bases between them. CDR1 is DFQATT and CDR2 is SNEGSKA in the germline V gene (reference sequence). In nucleotides, the CDR3 is TGCAGTGCTAGAGATCGGCTAAGCACAGATACGCAGTATTTT. Amino acid sequence: CSARDRLSTDTQYF.

About this clonotype itself: This clone may be a read error of a much larger clone one base away. The J gene is TRBJ2-5, the V gene TRBV24-1; perhaps TRBD2 as D (7 bases). This CDR3 spans 15 amino acids. In germline, CDR1 is KGHDR, CDR2 SFDVKD. The chain's CDR3 is CTTSDQEGGAKTQYF. As DNA, the CDR3 is TGTACCACCAGTGATCAAGAGGGGGGGGCAAAGACCCAGTACTTC.

The chain is built from TRBV4-1 and TRBJ1-6; D remains ambiguous. This CDR3 region has 17 residues. Per the germline V gene, CDR1 is MGHRA and CDR2 is YSYEKL. The V end lost 0 bases, the J end lost 14 bases, and 23 bases lay between the germline ends. The CDR3 DNA sequence: TGCGCCAGCAGCCAAGAGAGGCGGGTTCAGGCCGTTGGGTCCCTCCACTTT. Its translation is CASSQERRVQAVGSLHF.

This clonotype was observed a single time. This rearrangement joins TRBV12-3 or TRBV12-4 to TRBJ2-7, with TRBD1 matching over 7 bases. This CDR3 contains 14 residues. V lost 3 bases and J lost 2; bases outside the gene matches: 4. CDR3 nucleotides: TGTGCCAGCAGTTTTCCCCAGGGGGCCTACGAGCAGTACTTC. It yields the protein CASSFPQGAYEQYF.

Ten or more counts support this clonotype. This chain joins TRBV15 and TRBJ2-5, with no clear D. In germline, CDR1 is LNHNV, CDR2 YYDKDF (reference sequence). The V end lost 1 base, the J end lost 3 bases, and 6 bases lay between the germline ends. The length of the CDR3 is 13 residues. As DNA, the CDR3 is TGTGCCACCAGCAGAGTGTTGAAAGAGACCCAGTACTTC. It yields the protein CATSRVLKETQYF.

There are a few counts of this clonotype. The chain joins TRBV19 to TRBJ2-3; D gene uncertain. This CDR3 region has 15 residues. CDR1 and CDR2 (germline): LNHDA, SQIVND (reference sequence). The germline V and J ends were trimmed by 7 bases and 0 bases, with 14 bases remaining between them. The CDR3 DNA is TGTGCCAGTATGCCTAAGCATTTCAGCACAGATACGCAGTATTTT. Amino acids: CASMPKHFSTDTQYF. Combining the CDR3 with reference TRBV19 and TRBJ2-3 gives the whole variable domain DGGITQSPKYLFRKEGQNVTLSCEQNLNHDAMYWYRQDPGQGLRLIYYSQIVNDFQKGDIAEGYSVSREKKESFPLTVTSAQKNPTAFYLCASMPKHFSTDTQYFGPGTRLTVL.

The table lists this clonotype with many counts. This chain connects TRBV6-2 or TRBV6-3 to TRBJ2-3; D is possibly TRBD2 (5 bases). Trimming stripped 6 bases from V and 4 bases from J, with 17 bases between. The CDR3 has 15 residues. The germline V gene has CDR1 MNHEY and CDR2 SVGEGT. CDR3 residues: CASRPQEVVADTQYF. The CDR3 DNA reads TGTGCCAGCAGACCCCAGGAGGTAGTCGCAGATACGCAGTATTTT.

This clonotype occurred many times. The chain recombines TRBV27 with TRBJ1-2; D not resolved. The germline V gene has CDR1 MNHEY and CDR2 SMNVEV (reference sequence). Deletions cut 4 bases from V and 4 bases from J, with 16 bases between. The CDR3 spans 15 residues. This CDR3 is CASSYSGPTGYGYTF. The CDR3 bases are TGTGCCAGCAGTTACTCAGGTCCTACGGGCTATGGCTACACCTTC.

V is TRBV18 and J is TRBJ2-1; 14 nucleotides match TRBD2. Germline V gene data show CDR1 as KGHSH and CDR2 as LQKENI. Unmatched junction bases numbered 11, after V lost 4 bases and J lost 15 bases. The CDR3 is made up of 15 amino acids. The CDR3 DNA is TGTGCCAGCTCACTCGGACTAGCGGGGGGTCCGGCCCCGTTCTTC. Amino acid sequence: CASSLGLAGGPAPFF.

The chain is built from TRBV19 and TRBJ2-2, with 11 nucleotides matching TRBD1. CDR1 LNHDA and CDR2 SQIVND come from the germline V gene (reference sequence). The CDR3 covers 14 residues. V shed 7 bases, J shed 6 bases, and the junction held 4 bases outside the gene matches. The DNA of the CDR3 is TGTGCCAGTACCAGGACAGGGGGCCCCGGGGAGCTGTTTTTT. It encodes CASTRTGGPGELFF.

The chain links TRBV7-2 to TRBJ2-1; TRBD1 matches at 9 bases. The V gene's germline CDR1 is SGHTA and CDR2 FQGNSA. Losses at the gene ends were 3 bases for V and 12 bases for J; bases not matched to a gene: 15. This CDR3 region has 16 residues. CDR3 DNA sequence: TGTGCCAGCAGCTTCGACAGGGGGGCGGCCGCCGTCGGGCAGTTCTTC. This codes for CASSFDRGAAAVGQFF.

This clonotype has a handful of counts. The chain joins TRBV9 to TRBJ2-3, with D possibly TRBD2 on 7 matching bases. Trimming took 4 bases from V and 2 from J, leaving 14 bases between them. Germline loops: CDR1 SGDLS, CDR2 YYNGEE. The CDR3 consists of 15 residues. The CDR3 protein is CASSTRGANTDTQYF. For the CDR3, the DNA is TGTGCCAGCAGCACCCGGGGGGCCAACACAGATACGCAGTATTTT.

In its sample, this clonotype was seen many times. This rearrangement joins TRBV9 to TRBJ1-1, with TRBD1 matching over 7 bases. V lost 0 bases, J lost 6 bases, and 5 bases stayed unmatched. Per germline, CDR1 SGDLS and CDR2 YYNGEE. The CDR3 sequence is 14 residues long. In DNA, the CDR3 is TGTGCCAGCAGCGTAGAAGACAGGGTCTCTGAAGCTTTCTTT. It encodes CASSVEDRVSEAFF.

This clonotype was seen ten or more times. The chain carries TRBV24-1 and TRBJ1-5; no reliable D call. The length of the CDR3 is 12 residues. Germline CDR1 reads KGHDR; CDR2 reads SFDVKD. V lost 3 bases to trimming and J lost 3 bases, with 2 bases between them. This CDR3 reads CATSDNNQPQHF. The DNA of the CDR3 is TGTGCCACCAGTGATAACAATCAGCCCCAGCATTTT.

This clonotype was seen at least ten times. The chain is built from TRBV6-2 or TRBV6-3 and TRBJ2-7, with 7 nucleotides matching TRBD1. The CDR3 covers 14 residues. The V and J ends lost 6 bases and 6 bases, in that order; junction bases with no gene match: 11. CDR1 and CDR2 from the germline V gene are MNHEY and SVGEGT. CDR3 nucleotide sequence: TGTGCCAGCAGGACCGGGACAGAAAGCCCCGAGCAGTACTTC. This sequence encodes CASRTGTESPEQYF.

This clonotype appeared many times. The chain recombines TRBV4-1 with TRBJ1-2; weak D call: TRBD1 (6 bases). The germline V gene encodes CDR1 MGHRA and CDR2 YSYEKL. This CDR3 spans 15 amino acids. The germline V and J ends were trimmed by 4 bases and 0 bases, with 12 bases remaining between them. CDR3 in amino acids: CASSPSYRANYGYTF. The DNA for the CDR3 is TGCGCCAGCAGCCCATCGTACAGGGCTAACTATGGCTACACCTTC.

Many counts were recorded for this clonotype. V is TRBV2 and J is TRBJ2-1; 8 bases align to TRBD2. The CDR3 has 16 amino acids. J lost 0 bases, V lost 6 bases, and 7 bases had no gene match. The germline V gene encodes CDR1 SNHLY and CDR2 FYNNEI. The CDR3 sequence is CASSRAGETSYNEQFF. The CDR3 nucleotides read TGTGCCAGCAGCCGAGCGGGGGAAACCTCCTACAATGAGCAGTTCTTC.

This clonotype showed up many times. CDR3: CASRLQGRGYTF. The CDR3 DNA reads as TGTGCCAGCAGGCTACAGGGTAGGGGCTACACCTTC. The rearrangement links TRBV28 to TRBJ1-2; the D gene is possibly TRBD1 (6 bases). The V gene's germline CDR1 is MDHEN and CDR2 SYDVKM. This CDR3 has 12 amino acids. V lost 6 bases, J lost 8 bases, and 13 bases lay in between.

This clonotype was observed many times. V and J are TRBV20-1 and TRBJ2-3; D may correspond to TRBD1 or TRBD2 (7 bases each). Between the trimmed V and J ends, which lost 4 bases and 6 bases, there was a span of 17 bases. The germline V gene encodes CDR1 DFQATT and CDR2 SNEGSKA (reference sequence). This CDR3 comprises 14 residues. The CDR3 loop is CSAKGGGGLDTQYF. The CDR3 nucleotides read TGCAGTGCTAAGGGAGGGGGCGGATTGGATACGCAGTATTTT.

This clonotype was observed at least ten times. V usage is TRBV7-2 and J usage is TRBJ2-2; 10 bases agree with TRBD2. Per germline, CDR1 SGHTA and CDR2 FQGNSA. There are 18 residues in the CDR3. Trimming cost V 2 bases and J 7 bases; bases outside gene matches: 13. CDR3 sequence: CASSLFASGGPGIGELFF. The CDR3 DNA reads TGTGCCAGCAGCTTATTTGCTAGCGGGGGCCCCGGGATCGGGGAGCTGTTTTTT.

The table lists this clonotype with a few counts. The chain joins TRBV4-2 to TRBJ1-5; possibly TRBD1 for D (5 bases). CDR1 is LGHNA, CDR2 YNFKEQ, per germline. This CDR3 spans 18 amino acids. With 0 bases removed from V and 0 bases from J, the gap between germline ends came to 15 bases. The CDR3: CASSQEQGDPYSNQPQHF. The CDR3 DNA follows: TGTGCCAGCAGCCAAGAACAAGGGGACCCATATAGCAATCAGCCCCAGCATTTT.